This paragraph reports one TCR beta chain. The sample belongs to a study of blood T cell repertoires in COVID-19. The protocol was immunoSEQ multiplex PCR, while the TCRdb copy is restricted to in-frame clones and leaves out a portion. In the table there are 95,000 or so clones, about 84% of which are singletons. The sample consisted of peripheral blood. This TCR was recovered from a human donor in a cohort sampled during active COVID-19.

The CDR3 DNA sequence: TGTGCCAGTAGTCAGGGAGGATCGTTGTTCAGCAATCAGCCCCAGCATTTT. It specifies CASSQGGSLFSNQPQHF. This chain joins TRBV19 and TRBJ1-5; tentatively, D is TRBD1 (5 bases). Germline V CDR1 and CDR2: LNHDA, SQIVND (reference sequence). This CDR3 has 17 residues. V dropped 5 bases and J dropped 1 base, with 18 bases sitting between them.